Shown below are 14 T cell receptor beta chains from a single sample sequenced in a study of a mutant IDH1 vaccine in newly diagnosed glioma. Clones were read by immunoSEQ multiplex PCR, and TCRdb kept only the in-frame ones, dropping some. The sample records 70,000 to 100,000 clones, almost 85% being singletons. Time point of the sample: baseline, week 1 (first vaccination visit). As for treatment: pre-vaccination baseline after standard-of-care therapy. The input for sequencing was PBMCs, taken from a glioma patient treated with radiotherapy, temozolomide or both. These receptors originate from a man aged 35 to 55 with glioma. Some clones in this sample may be carry-over from other donors' samples.

The V and J genes are TRBV30 and TRBJ2-3; 9 bases are shared with TRBD2. The V gene end was trimmed by 0 bases and the J gene end by 4 bases; junction bases not matched to a gene: 5. CDR1 is GTSNPN and CDR2 is SVGIG in the germline V gene (reference sequence). There are 15 residues in the CDR3. CDR3 sequence (DNA): TGTGCCTGGAGTGTCGCGGGGGGGAGCGCAGATACGCAGTATTTT. This codes for CAWSVAGGSADTQYF.

This chain links TRBV6-5 with TRBJ2-7; tentatively, D is TRBD1 (6 bases). The CDR3 runs 13 residues. CDR1 and CDR2 (germline): MNHEY, SVGAGI. V dropped 6 bases and J dropped 7 bases, with 16 bases sitting between them. The CDR3 is CASSPPTGREQYF. The DNA for the CDR3 is TGTGCCAGCAGCCCCCCCACAGGGAGAGAGCAGTACTTC.

The chain combines TRBV30 with TRBJ2-7, with D unclear. This CDR3 comprises 13 residues. Trimming pared 0 bases from V and 3 bases from J, leaving 9 bases between. From germline, CDR1 is GTSNPN and CDR2 SVGIG (reference sequence). The CDR3: CAWSVSRSYEQYF. The CDR3 DNA follows: TGTGCCTGGAGTGTATCTCGCAGCTACGAGCAGTACTTC.

The chain links TRBV12-5 to TRBJ2-7; tentatively, D is TRBD2 (6 bases). Trimming stripped 6 bases from V and 3 bases from J, with 6 bases between. Germline CDR1 LGHNT, CDR2 FRNRAP. This CDR3 region has 11 residues. CDR3 nucleotides: TGTGCTAGTGGGCGGGGCTACGAGCAGTACTTC. Translating gives CASGRGYEQYF.

There are a few counts of this clone. The chain joins TRBV30 to TRBJ1-1; D gene ambiguous. V lost 5 bases and J 0 bases, leaving 13 bases between the germline ends. CDR1 is GTSNPN, CDR2 SVGIG, per germline (reference sequence). This CDR3 is built from 14 residues. CDR3 DNA: TGTGCCTGGGTCTCCACGGGCATGAACACTGAAGCTTTCTTT. Translated: CAWVSTGMNTEAFF.

The chain recombines TRBV6-6 with TRBJ1-2; D not resolved. The germline V gene encodes CDR1 MNHNY and CDR2 SVGAGI (reference sequence). This CDR3 is built from 15 residues. Trimming removed 1 base from V and 0 bases from J, with 9 bases in between. CDR3 bases: TGTGCCAGCAGTTACTTCGACACTACTAACTATGGCTACACCTTC. Translation: CASSYFDTTNYGYTF.

The chain carries TRBV13 and TRBJ2-7; 7 bases fit TRBD1. J was trimmed by 3 bases and V by 1 base; bases with no gene match: 3. Germline V gives CDR1 PRHDT, CDR2 FYEKMQ (reference sequence). This CDR3 spans 14 amino acids. In nucleotides, the CDR3 is TGTGCCAGCAGCTTAGAGGGGGCCGGCTACGAGCAGTACTTC. Translating gives CASSLEGAGYEQYF.

This chain connects TRBV30 to TRBJ1-4, with unresolved D. The CDR3 has 14 residues. Trimming took 5 bases from V and 2 from J, leaving 12 bases between them. Germline V gene sequence: CDR1 GTSNPN, CDR2 SVGIG (reference sequence). The CDR3 reads CAWAGDGTNEKLFF. The CDR3 bases are TGTGCCTGGGCCGGTGACGGGACTAATGAAAAACTGTTTTTT.

The chain recombines TRBV4-1 with TRBJ2-7; D possibly matches TRBD1 or TRBD2 (5 bases each). The germline gives CDR1 MGHRA, CDR2 YSYEKL. The CDR3 length is 16 residues. V was shortened by 3 bases and J by 4 bases, with 19 bases between the two germline ends. The CDR3 loop is CASSHFQGRRIYEQYF. CDR3 sequence (DNA): TGCGCCAGCAGCCATTTTCAGGGACGGAGGATTTACGAGCAGTACTTC.

The rearrangement uses TRBV2 and TRBJ2-5, with D possibly TRBD2 on 5 matching bases. Per the germline V gene, CDR1 is SNHLY and CDR2 is FYNNEI. V was trimmed by 3 bases and J by 7 bases, leaving 12 bases between them. The CDR3 is made up of 13 amino acids. CDR3 sequence (DNA): TGTGCCAGCAGTGAGGTCCTCGGAGGGACCCAGTACTTC. Translating it yields CASSEVLGGTQYF.

This chain joins TRBV6-1 and TRBJ1-1; D gene ambiguous. The CDR3 is 13 amino acids. V gave up 11 bases and J gave up 0 bases, with 13 bases separating them. From germline, CDR1 is MNHNS and CDR2 SASEGT. CDR3 residues: CASPRLMNTEAFF. The CDR3 DNA follows: TGTGCCTCCCCAAGGTTAATGAACACTGAAGCTTTCTTT.

The rearrangement links TRBV6-5 to TRBJ1-1; D unclear. The CDR3 has 15 residues. V was cut by 2 bases and J by 3 bases, with 13 bases left in between. Germline lookup yields CDR1 MNHEY and CDR2 SVGAGI. The CDR3 region is CASSYDYTGDTEAFF. For the CDR3, the DNA is TGTGCCAGCAGTTACGACTACACGGGCGACACTGAAGCTTTCTTT.

This clone has just one count. The chain joins TRBV4-1 to TRBJ1-2; 7 bases match TRBD1. The CDR3 sequence is 15 residues long. V was clipped by 6 bases and J by 3 bases; unmatched bases: 10. Per the germline V gene, CDR1 is MGHRA and CDR2 is YSYEKL. CDR3 coding DNA: TGCGCCAGCAGGGATCCGACAGGGTTAGACTATGGCTACACCTTC. As protein: CASRDPTGLDYGYTF.

The V gene is TRBV4-1, the J gene TRBJ1-1; no definite D call. Germline CDR1 is MGHRA and CDR2 is YSYEKL. The CDR3 is 14 residues long. Between the trimmed V and J ends, which lost 3 bases and 0 bases, there was a span of 8 bases. This CDR3 is CASSHAELNTEAFF. The CDR3 bases are TGCGCCAGCAGCCACGCAGAGTTGAACACTGAAGCTTTCTTT.